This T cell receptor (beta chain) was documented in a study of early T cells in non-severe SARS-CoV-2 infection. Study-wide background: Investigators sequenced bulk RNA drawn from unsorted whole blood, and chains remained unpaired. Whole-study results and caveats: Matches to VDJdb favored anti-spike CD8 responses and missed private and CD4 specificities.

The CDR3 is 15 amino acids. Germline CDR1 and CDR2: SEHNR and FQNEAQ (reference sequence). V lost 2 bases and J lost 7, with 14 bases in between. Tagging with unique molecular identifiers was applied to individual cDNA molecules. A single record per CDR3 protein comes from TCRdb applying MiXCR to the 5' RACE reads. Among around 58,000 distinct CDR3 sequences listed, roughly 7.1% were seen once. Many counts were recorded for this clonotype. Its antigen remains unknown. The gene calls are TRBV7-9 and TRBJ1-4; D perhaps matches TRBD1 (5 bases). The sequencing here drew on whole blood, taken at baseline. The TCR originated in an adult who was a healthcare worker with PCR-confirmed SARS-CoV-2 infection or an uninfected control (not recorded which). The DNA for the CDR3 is TGTGCCAGCAGCTTAATGGTTAGGGGCGGTGAAAAACTGTTTTTT. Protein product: CASSLMVRGGEKLFF.